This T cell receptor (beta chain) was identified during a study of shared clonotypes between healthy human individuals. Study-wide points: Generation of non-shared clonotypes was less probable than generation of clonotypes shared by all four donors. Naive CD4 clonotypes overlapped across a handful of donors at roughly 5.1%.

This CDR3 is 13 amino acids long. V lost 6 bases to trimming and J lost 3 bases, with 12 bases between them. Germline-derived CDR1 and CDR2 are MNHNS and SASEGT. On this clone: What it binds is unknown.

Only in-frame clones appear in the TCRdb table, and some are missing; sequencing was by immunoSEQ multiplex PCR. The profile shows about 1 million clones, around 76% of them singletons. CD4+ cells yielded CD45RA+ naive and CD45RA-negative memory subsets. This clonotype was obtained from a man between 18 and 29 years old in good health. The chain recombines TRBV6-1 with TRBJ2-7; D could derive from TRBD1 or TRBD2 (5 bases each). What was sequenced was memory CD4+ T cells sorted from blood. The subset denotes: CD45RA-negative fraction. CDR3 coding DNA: TGTGCCAGCAGGGGACCTGTAGTCTACGAGCAGTACTTC. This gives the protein CASRGPVVYEQYF.